The rows below give T cell receptor beta chains drawn from one sample of a study of cytomegalovirus exposure and HLA in healthy donors. TCRdb's copy holds only in-frame clones and misses some; the assay was immunoSEQ multiplex PCR. The sample shows about 150,000 clones, approximately 90% of them seen only once. Sequences were obtained from PBMCs. The receptors derive from a man between 18 and 29 years old in good health and CMV-seropositive. Both conserved end residues are part of each CDR3. A D gene is named only where the DNA matches it firmly. Size values are once, few and many counts, or a class for expanded clones, and some rows have none.

abundance: -
j_gene: TRBJ1-1
v_gene: TRBV7-6
d_gene: TRBD1
CDR3nt: TGTGCCAGCAGCTCTGGACAGGGAATGAACACTGAAGCTTTCTTT
CDR3aa: CASSSGQGMNTEAFF

abundance: -
j_gene: TRBJ1-1
v_gene: TRBV7-9
d_gene: TRBD1
CDR3nt: TGTGCCAGCAATAGACAGGGAAGGAACACTGAAGCTTTCTTT
CDR3aa: CASNRQGRNTEAFF

abundance: -
j_gene: TRBJ2-7
v_gene: TRBV25-1
d_gene: -
CDR3nt: TGTGCCAGCAGTGAACGAGGAGTCTCCAACGAGCAGTACTTC
CDR3aa: CASSERGVSNEQYF

abundance: -
j_gene: TRBJ1-2
v_gene: TRBV7-2
d_gene: TRBD1
CDR3nt: TGTGCCAGCAATTTTCAGGGGGTCGTCTATGGCTACACCTTC
CDR3aa: CASNFQGVVYGYTF

abundance: -
j_gene: TRBJ1-2
v_gene: TRBV4-2
d_gene: TRBD1
CDR3nt: TGTGCCAGCAGCCCCCGACAGGGCGAGGTCTATGGCTACACCTTC
CDR3aa: CASSPRQGEVYGYTF

abundance: -
j_gene: TRBJ2-2
v_gene: TRBV5-1
d_gene: -
CDR3nt: TGCGCCAGCAGCTTAACAGGGAGAGATCGGACCGGGGAGCTGTTTTTT
CDR3aa: CASSLTGRDRTGELFF

abundance: -
j_gene: TRBJ1-2
v_gene: TRBV5-1
d_gene: TRBD1
CDR3nt: TGCGCCAGCAGCTTGAAGGGACAGCAGAAGAGTGGCTACACCTTC
CDR3aa: CASSLKGQQKSGYTF

abundance: -
j_gene: TRBJ2-5
v_gene: TRBV10-1
d_gene: TRBD1
CDR3nt: TGCGCCAGCAGTGAGGGACAGGGGGCCAGGGAGACCCAGTACTTC
CDR3aa: CASSEGQGARETQYF

abundance: -
j_gene: TRBJ2-7
v_gene: TRBV29-1
d_gene: TRBD2
CDR3nt: TGCAGCGTTGGGGCGGGAGGGCTAGTCACCGAGCAGTACTTC
CDR3aa: CSVGAGGLVTEQYF

abundance: -
j_gene: TRBJ2-1
v_gene: TRBV27
d_gene: -
CDR3nt: TGTGCCAGCAGCTATTCGGCGGGCACCCGCTACAATGAGCAGTTCTTC
CDR3aa: CASSYSAGTRYNEQFF

abundance: -
j_gene: TRBJ2-3
v_gene: TRBV9
d_gene: -
CDR3nt: TGTGCCAGCAGTTGGGGGGGCTACACAGATACGCAGTATTTT
CDR3aa: CASSWGGYTDTQYF

abundance: -
j_gene: TRBJ2-2
v_gene: TRBV6-6
d_gene: TRBD1
CDR3nt: TGTGCCAGCAGGCGCCGGGACAGGCGTACCGGGGAGCTGTTTTTT
CDR3aa: CASRRRDRRTGELFF

abundance: -
j_gene: TRBJ1-2
v_gene: TRBV11-2
d_gene: -
CDR3nt: TGTGCCAGCAGCTCCCGGACAGCTCCGAACTATGGCTACACCTTC
CDR3aa: CASSSRTAPNYGYTF

abundance: -
j_gene: TRBJ2-5
v_gene: TRBV4-2
d_gene: TRBD2
CDR3nt: TGTGCCAGCAGCCAAGACGGGGGGAGAGGGACCCAGTACTTC
CDR3aa: CASSQDGGRGTQYF

abundance: -
j_gene: TRBJ1-1
v_gene: TRBV7-3
d_gene: -
CDR3nt: TGTGCCAGCAGCTACGGACAGGAAGCTTTCTTT
CDR3aa: CASSYGQEAFF

abundance: -
j_gene: TRBJ2-1
v_gene: TRBV6-4
d_gene: -
CDR3nt: TGTGCCAGCAGTGACTCCCCGGGAGATGTCGATGAGCAGTTCTTC
CDR3aa: CASSDSPGDVDEQFF

abundance: -
j_gene: TRBJ1-3
v_gene: TRBV2
d_gene: -
CDR3nt: TGTGCCAGCAGTGAAGCGCTTCAGGGGCTTGGAAACACCATATATTTT
CDR3aa: CASSEALQGLGNTIYF

abundance: once
j_gene: TRBJ1-1
v_gene: TRBV7-9
d_gene: -
CDR3nt: TGTGCCAGCAGCTTAAATCTAAGACTGAATGCTTTCTTT
CDR3aa: CASSLNLRLNAFF

abundance: few
j_gene: TRBJ2-2
v_gene: TRBV19
d_gene: TRBD1
CDR3nt: TGTGCCAGTTATAAAGACAGGGGGAATCGGGAGCTGTTTTTT
CDR3aa: CASYKDRGNRELFF

abundance: -
j_gene: TRBJ2-1
v_gene: TRBV7-6
d_gene: TRBD2
CDR3nt: TGTGCCAGCAGCCCCGGACTAGCGGGAGGTGAGCAGTTCTTC
CDR3aa: CASSPGLAGGEQFF

abundance: -
j_gene: TRBJ2-2
v_gene: TRBV2
d_gene: TRBD1
CDR3nt: TGTGCCAGCAGTGAAGCGGAAACAGGGGAGACGAACACCGGGGAGCTGTTTTTT
CDR3aa: CASSEAETGETNTGELFF

abundance: -
j_gene: TRBJ1-2
v_gene: TRBV5-1
d_gene: TRBD1
CDR3nt: TGCGCCAGCAGCTTGGGAGGGACAGGGGGATATGGCTACACCTTC
CDR3aa: CASSLGGTGGYGYTF

abundance: once
j_gene: TRBJ2-7
v_gene: TRBV7-9
d_gene: -
CDR3nt: TGTGCCAGCAGCTTAGTAGAGTGGGACTTCTACGAGCAGTACTTC
CDR3aa: CASSLVEWDFYEQYF

abundance: -
j_gene: TRBJ1-1
v_gene: TRBV13
d_gene: -
CDR3nt: TGTGCCAGCAGCTCGCGGACTCTCGGGACTGAAGCTTTCTTT
CDR3aa: CASSSRTLGTEAFF

abundance: -
j_gene: TRBJ1-1
v_gene: TRBV16
d_gene: TRBD1
CDR3nt: TGTGCCAGCAGATCGGACAGGGGGAACACTGAAGCTTTCTTT
CDR3aa: CASRSDRGNTEAFF

abundance: -
j_gene: TRBJ2-5
v_gene: TRBV11-2
d_gene: TRBD2
CDR3nt: TGTGCCAGCACCCTAGCGGGGATTCGAGAGACCCAGTACTTC
CDR3aa: CASTLAGIRETQYF

abundance: -
j_gene: TRBJ2-1
v_gene: TRBV6-1
d_gene: -
CDR3nt: TGTGCCAGCAGTGGGTACGGGAATGAGCAGTTCTTC
CDR3aa: CASSGYGNEQFF

abundance: once
j_gene: TRBJ2-7
v_gene: TRBV5-5
d_gene: TRBD1
CDR3nt: TGTGCCAGCAGCCCAACAGGGGGCGACGAGCAGTACTTC
CDR3aa: CASSPTGGDEQYF

abundance: once
j_gene: TRBJ1-1
v_gene: TRBV7-8
d_gene: -
CDR3nt: TGTGCCAGCAGCCAGAGAAGTGGGAGGGAAGCTTTCTTT
CDR3aa: CASSQRSGREAFF

abundance: -
j_gene: TRBJ1-2
v_gene: TRBV2
d_gene: -
CDR3nt: TGTGCCAGCAGTGACCGAGGGCTTGGCTACACCTTC
CDR3aa: CASSDRGLGYTF

abundance: -
j_gene: TRBJ2-3
v_gene: TRBV27
d_gene: TRBD2
CDR3nt: TGTGCCAGCAGTCCGGGACTAGCGGAGTCTAGCACAGATACGCAGTATTTT
CDR3aa: CASSPGLAESSTDTQYF

abundance: -
j_gene: TRBJ2-3
v_gene: TRBV2
d_gene: -
CDR3nt: TGTGCCAGCAGGGCCCTCGAGTGGGGGGGCACAGATACGCAGTATTTT
CDR3aa: CASRALEWGGTDTQYF

abundance: -
j_gene: TRBJ1-3
v_gene: TRBV6-1
d_gene: -
CDR3nt: TGTGCCAGCACGAGACTGATCTACTCTGGAAACACCATATATTTT
CDR3aa: CASTRLIYSGNTIYF

abundance: -
j_gene: TRBJ1-2
v_gene: TRBV6-5
d_gene: TRBD1
CDR3nt: TGTGCCAGCAGACAACCGGGACAGGGGAGAGGTGGCTACACCTTC
CDR3aa: CASRQPGQGRGGYTF

abundance: -
j_gene: TRBJ1-5
v_gene: TRBV6-1
d_gene: -
CDR3nt: TGTGCCAGCAGTGAATTGGGAGGTTCGGTCAATCAGCCCCAGCATTTT
CDR3aa: CASSELGGSVNQPQHF

abundance: -
j_gene: TRBJ1-1
v_gene: TRBV10-2
d_gene: -
CDR3nt: TGCGCCAGCAGTGGACAGGCGCACACTGAAGCTTTCTTT
CDR3aa: CASSGQAHTEAFF

abundance: -
j_gene: TRBJ1-2
v_gene: TRBV5-1
d_gene: TRBD1
CDR3nt: TGCGCCAGCAGGAAACAGGGGGGGTTTGGCTACACCTTC
CDR3aa: CASRKQGGFGYTF

abundance: -
j_gene: TRBJ1-1
v_gene: TRBV19
d_gene: -
CDR3nt: TGTGCCAGTAGTGCACAGGGAAGGAACACTGAAGCTTTCTTT
CDR3aa: CASSAQGRNTEAFF

abundance: -
j_gene: TRBJ2-3
v_gene: TRBV4-1
d_gene: -
CDR3nt: TGCGCCAGCAGCACCCGGGGAGGGGGGTTGAAAGATACGCAGTATTTT
CDR3aa: CASSTRGGGLKDTQYF

abundance: -
j_gene: TRBJ2-6
v_gene: TRBV7-2
d_gene: -
CDR3nt: TGTGCCAGCAGCTTAGGAGTAAGCGGGGCCAACGTCCTGACTTTC
CDR3aa: CASSLGVSGANVLTF

abundance: -
j_gene: TRBJ1-2
v_gene: TRBV29-1
d_gene: -
CDR3nt: TGCAGCGTTGGGGAGGCGGGTGGTGGCTACACCTTC
CDR3aa: CSVGEAGGGYTF

abundance: -
j_gene: TRBJ2-1
v_gene: TRBV9
d_gene: TRBD1
CDR3nt: TGTGCCAGCAGCGACCGGACAGGGAGGAACAATGAGCAGTTCTTC
CDR3aa: CASSDRTGRNNEQFF

abundance: -
j_gene: TRBJ1-3
v_gene: TRBV6-1
d_gene: -
CDR3nt: TGTGCCAGCAGTGAAGCTTACTTCTCTGGAAACACCATATATTTT
CDR3aa: CASSEAYFSGNTIYF

abundance: -
j_gene: TRBJ2-1
v_gene: TRBV7-9
d_gene: TRBD2
CDR3nt: TGTGCCAGCAGCTCGGGGACTAGCGGGAGGGCCGGTTTTGATGAGCAGTTCTTC
CDR3aa: CASSSGTSGRAGFDEQFF

abundance: -
j_gene: TRBJ2-1
v_gene: TRBV11-3
d_gene: TRBD2
CDR3nt: TGTGCCAGCAGCTCGAACTCCAGAACTAGCGGATTCAATGAGCAGTTCTTC
CDR3aa: CASSSNSRTSGFNEQFF

abundance: once
j_gene: TRBJ2-2
v_gene: TRBV6-5
d_gene: TRBD1
CDR3nt: TGTGCCAGCAGTTACTCGGGGACAGGGGTATCCGGGGAGCTGTTTTTT
CDR3aa: CASSYSGTGVSGELFF

abundance: few
j_gene: TRBJ2-7
v_gene: TRBV2
d_gene: -
CDR3nt: TGTGCCAGGAGGACCTACATTGAGGGAGAGCAGTACTTC
CDR3aa: CARRTYIEGEQYF

abundance: -
j_gene: TRBJ1-2
v_gene: TRBV29-1
d_gene: -
CDR3nt: TGCAGCGTCGACACCCCCAGCTATGGCTACACCTTC
CDR3aa: CSVDTPSYGYTF

abundance: -
j_gene: TRBJ1-1
v_gene: TRBV5-1
d_gene: -
CDR3nt: TGCGCCAGCAGCCATAGCAGGGGAGAAGCTTTCTTT
CDR3aa: CASSHSRGEAFF

abundance: -
j_gene: TRBJ2-7
v_gene: TRBV29-1
d_gene: -
CDR3nt: TGCAGCGTCGATGACAGCTACGAGCAGTACTTC
CDR3aa: CSVDDSYEQYF

abundance: -
j_gene: TRBJ2-1
v_gene: TRBV4-2
d_gene: -
CDR3nt: TGTGCCAGCAGCCAAGAGGTCGAGAAGAACAATGAGCAGTTCTTC
CDR3aa: CASSQEVEKNNEQFF

abundance: -
j_gene: TRBJ1-5
v_gene: TRBV18
d_gene: -
CDR3nt: TGTGCCAGCTCACTCTCGAGGGAGGGTCAGCCCCAGCATTTT
CDR3aa: CASSLSREGQPQHF